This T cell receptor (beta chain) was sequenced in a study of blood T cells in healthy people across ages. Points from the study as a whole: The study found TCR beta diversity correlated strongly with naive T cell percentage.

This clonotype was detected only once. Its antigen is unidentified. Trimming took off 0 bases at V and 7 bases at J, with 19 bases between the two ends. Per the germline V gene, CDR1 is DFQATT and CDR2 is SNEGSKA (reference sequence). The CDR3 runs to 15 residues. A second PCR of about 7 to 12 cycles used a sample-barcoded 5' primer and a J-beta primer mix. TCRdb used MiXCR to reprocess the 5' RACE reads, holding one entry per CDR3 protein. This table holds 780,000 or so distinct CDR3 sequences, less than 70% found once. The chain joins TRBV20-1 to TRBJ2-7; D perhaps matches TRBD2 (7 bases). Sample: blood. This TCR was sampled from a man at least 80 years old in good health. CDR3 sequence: CSARDGQGRVNEQYF. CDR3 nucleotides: TGCAGTGCTAGAGATGGGCAGGGGAGGGTCAATGAGCAGTACTTC.